The entry below describes one TCR beta chain. This entry is derived from a study of technical replicates of blood from a few donors. Some clones are missing from TCRdb's copy, which holds only in-frame ones; the method was immunoSEQ multiplex PCR. The repertoire includes roughly 60,000 clones, just under 95% of them detected once, and less than 3.5% sits in the top ten. The CDR3 spans 10 residues. The V gene's germline CDR1 is SNHLY and CDR2 FYNNEI. The V end was cut by 8 bases, the J end by 3 bases, with 5 bases between. This TCR was recovered from a human donor in good health. Some clones in this sample may be carry-over from other donors' samples. This chain joins TRBV2 and TRBJ2-7; D unresolved. Sequencing was carried out using PBMCs. The CDR3 DNA reads as TGTGCCAGCGCTATCTACGAGCAGTACTTC. Protein sequence: CASAIYEQYF. Full variable domain (missing parts from reference TRBV2 and TRBJ2-7): EPEVTQTPSHQVTQMGQEVILRCVPISNHLYFYWYRQILGQKVEFLVSFYNNEISEKSEIFDDQFSVERPDGSNFTLKIRSTKLEDSAMYFCASAIYEQYFGPGTRLTVT.